What follows is one T cell receptor beta chain and its context. The CDR3 sequence is 14 residues long. Germline V lookup: CDR1 MNHEY, CDR2 SVGEGT. The V gene end was trimmed by 4 bases and the J gene end by 8 bases; junction bases not matched to a gene: 10. The entry originates in a study of blood T cell repertoires in COVID-19. Clones were sequenced by immunoSEQ multiplex PCR, and TCRdb holds only the in-frame ones, with some missing. The table shows about 150,000 clones, with roughly four fifths occurring only once. The receptor was derived from a man in his sixties or seventies with active or convalescent COVID-19. Sequencing was done on a sample of peripheral blood. The chain couples TRBV6-2 or TRBV6-3 to TRBJ1-1; 7 bases are a match to TRBD1. The CDR3 DNA reads TGTGCCAGCAGTTCCCTTCGACAGGGTAAAGAAGCTTTCTTT. Translation gives CASSSLRQGKEAFF.